The text below deals with one T cell receptor (beta chain). These data are taken from a study of graft-versus-host responses after intestinal transplantation. Study details: Every recipient had anti-thymocyte globulin induction and three to four years of tacrolimus plus steroids.

The CDR3 runs 14 residues. The germline V gene encodes CDR1 KGHSH and CDR2 LQKENI. V shed 5 bases and J 4 bases; nucleotides not matched to a gene: 2. Libraries were prepared by immunoSEQ multiplex PCR; TCRdb keeps only in-frame clonotypes and omits some of them. The repertoire has some 40,000 clones, 91% of them found once; the top ten carry over 2%. This receptor was taken from a human patient who received an intestinal transplant, so some T cells may come from the graft donor. The chain couples TRBV18 to TRBJ2-1; TRBD1 matches 10 bases. The sequencing used PBMCs, collected 300 to 320 days after intestinal transplant. The CDR3 spells CASSTGQGYNEQFF. The CDR3, as DNA: TGTGCCAGCTCAACGGGACAGGGGTACAATGAGCAGTTCTTC.